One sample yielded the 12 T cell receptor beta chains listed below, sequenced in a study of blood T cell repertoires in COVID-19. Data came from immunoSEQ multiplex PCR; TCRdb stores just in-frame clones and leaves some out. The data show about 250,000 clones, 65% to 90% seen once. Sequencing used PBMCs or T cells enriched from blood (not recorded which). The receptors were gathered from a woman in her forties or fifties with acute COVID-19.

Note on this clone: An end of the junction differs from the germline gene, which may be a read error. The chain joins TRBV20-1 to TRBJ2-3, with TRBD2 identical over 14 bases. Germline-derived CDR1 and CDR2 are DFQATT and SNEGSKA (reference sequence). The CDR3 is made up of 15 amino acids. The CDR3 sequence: CCASPGTSGGDTQYF. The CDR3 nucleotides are TGCTGTGCTAGTCCCGGGACTAGCGGGGGAGATACGCAGTATTTT.

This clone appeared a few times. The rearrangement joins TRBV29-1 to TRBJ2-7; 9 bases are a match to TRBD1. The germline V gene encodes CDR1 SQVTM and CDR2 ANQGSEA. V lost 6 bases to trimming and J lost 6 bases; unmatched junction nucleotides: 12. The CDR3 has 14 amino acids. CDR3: CSVYPGTGRREQYF. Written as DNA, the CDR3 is TGCAGCGTATATCCCGGGACAGGGCGACGCGAGCAGTACTTC.

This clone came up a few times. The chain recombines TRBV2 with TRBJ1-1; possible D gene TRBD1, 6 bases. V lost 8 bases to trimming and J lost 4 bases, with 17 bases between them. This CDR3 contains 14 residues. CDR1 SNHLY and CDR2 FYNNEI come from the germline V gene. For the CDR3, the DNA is TGTGCCAGCTTTTCAGGGGACGCGGCCACTGAAGCTTTCTTT. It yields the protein CASFSGDAATEAFF.

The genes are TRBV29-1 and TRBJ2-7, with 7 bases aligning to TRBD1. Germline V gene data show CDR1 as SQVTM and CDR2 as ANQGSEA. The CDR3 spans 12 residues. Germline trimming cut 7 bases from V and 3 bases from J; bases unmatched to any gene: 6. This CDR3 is CSARQGDYEQYF. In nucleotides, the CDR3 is TGCAGCGCCCGACAGGGAGACTACGAGCAGTACTTC.

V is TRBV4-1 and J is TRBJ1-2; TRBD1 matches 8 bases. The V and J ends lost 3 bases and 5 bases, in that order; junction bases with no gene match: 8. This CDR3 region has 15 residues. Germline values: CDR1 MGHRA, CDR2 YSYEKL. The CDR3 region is CASSHLGQGWYGYTF. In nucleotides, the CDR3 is TGCGCCAGCAGCCACCTCGGACAGGGATGGTATGGCTACACCTTC.

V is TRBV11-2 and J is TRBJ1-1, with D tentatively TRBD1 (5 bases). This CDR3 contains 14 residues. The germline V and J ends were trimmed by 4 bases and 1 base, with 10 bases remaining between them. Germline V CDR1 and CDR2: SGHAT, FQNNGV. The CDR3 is CASSYGTENTEAFF. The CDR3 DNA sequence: TGTGCCAGCAGCTACGGGACTGAGAACACTGAAGCTTTCTTT.

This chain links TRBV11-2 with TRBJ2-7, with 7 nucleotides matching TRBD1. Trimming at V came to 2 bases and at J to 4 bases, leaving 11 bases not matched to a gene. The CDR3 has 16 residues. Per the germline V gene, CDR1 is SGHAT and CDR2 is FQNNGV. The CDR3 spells CASSLYGTDRGYEQYF. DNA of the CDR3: TGTGCCAGCAGCTTATACGGGACAGACCGGGGTTACGAGCAGTACTTC.

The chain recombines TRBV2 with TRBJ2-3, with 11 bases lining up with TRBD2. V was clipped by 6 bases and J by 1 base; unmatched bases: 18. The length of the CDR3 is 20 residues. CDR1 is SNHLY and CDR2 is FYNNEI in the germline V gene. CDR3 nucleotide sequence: TGTGCCAGCAGCCCTCCTGAGATGCTACTAGCGGGGGACCGCACAGATACGCAGTATTTT. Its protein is CASSPPEMLLAGDRTDTQYF.

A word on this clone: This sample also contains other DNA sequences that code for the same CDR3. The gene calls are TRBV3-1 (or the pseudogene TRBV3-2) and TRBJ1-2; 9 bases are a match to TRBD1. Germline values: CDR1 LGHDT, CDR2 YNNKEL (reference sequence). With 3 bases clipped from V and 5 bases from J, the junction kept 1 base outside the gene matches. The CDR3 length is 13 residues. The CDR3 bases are TGTGCCAGCAGCCAGGGACAGGGATATGGCTACACCTTC. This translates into CASSQGQGYGYTF.

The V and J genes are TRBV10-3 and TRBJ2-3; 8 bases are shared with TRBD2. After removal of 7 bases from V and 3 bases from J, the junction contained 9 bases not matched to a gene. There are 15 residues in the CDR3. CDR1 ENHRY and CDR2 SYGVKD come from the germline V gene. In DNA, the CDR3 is TGTGCCATCACCTTGTCCGGGGGGGCGACAGATACGCAGTATTTT. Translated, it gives CAITLSGGATDTQYF.

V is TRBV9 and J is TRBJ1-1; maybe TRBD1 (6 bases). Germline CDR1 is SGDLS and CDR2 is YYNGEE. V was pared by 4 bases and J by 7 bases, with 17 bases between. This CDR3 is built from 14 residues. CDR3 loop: CASSPRNRDGEAFF. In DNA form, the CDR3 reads TGTGCCAGCAGCCCGAGGAACAGGGATGGTGAAGCTTTCTTT.

In nucleotides, the CDR3 is TGCGCCAGCAGTCCGGGACAGGGGGTTTACGAGCAGTACTTC. It translates to CASSPGQGVYEQYF. The chain uses TRBV10-1 and TRBJ2-7, with 11 bases aligning to TRBD1. The CDR3 is 14 residues long. The germline gives CDR1 WNHNN, CDR2 SYGVQD (reference sequence). J gave up 4 bases and V 5 bases, and 4 bases lay outside the gene matches.